These T cell receptor beta chains were read from a single sample in a study of monozygotic twins with inflammatory bowel disease. From its re-call of the 5' RACE reads, TCRdb lists each CDR3 protein once, without DNA. Its listing shows nearly 45,000 distinct CDR3 sequences. Sequenced sample: blood. Receptors were obtained from a human donor with ulcerative colitis or Crohn's disease, or a healthy co-twin of an affected twin (not recorded which). Both conserved end residues are part of each CDR3.

>TRBV7-2|TRBJ2-7
CASSLVGTGASYEQYF
>TRBV7-8|TRBJ2-2
CASSFSGANTGELFF
>TRBV20-1|TRBJ2-5
CSAQTPGLARAETQYF
>TRBV5-6|TRBJ2-7
CASSFRGPSEQYF
>TRBV5-1|TRBJ1-2
CASSLADPNYGYTF
>TRBV7-8|TRBJ2-7
CASSPRDRAEQYF
>TRBV4-1|TRBJ1-6
CASSQEPSPKGSPLHF
>TRBV2|TRBJ2-7
CASRKFGGPYEQYF
>TRBV7-2|TRBJ2-1
CASSFQVGTYNEQFF
>TRBV30|TRBJ2-1
CAWSTTNRASDEQFF